This TCR beta chain was captured by sequencing in a study of molecular identifiers for immune sequencing clone quantification. Study-wide findings and caveats: Spiked Jurkat TCR RNA from one cell was reportedly detectable among over 800,000 naive cells.

This CDR3 spans 11 amino acids. Trimming removed 10 bases from V and 3 bases from J, with 10 bases in between. Germline CDR1 is MDHEN and CDR2 is SYDVKM. Previously published methods and listed TCR primers were used for the bulk TCR libraries. TCRdb re-derived calls from the PCR reads in MiXCR, one entry per CDR3 protein. The table has about 510,000 distinct CDR3 sequences, roughly 23% seen once; the top ten hold approximately 0.84%. This clonotype was counted at least ten times. The target antigen is unknown. When naive CD8 T cells were sorted, they were gated as CD8+CD4-CCR7+CD45RA+. The sequenced material came from naive CD8+ T cells from blood, with Jurkat cell RNA spiked in. Subset reported: FACS-sorted CD8+CD4-CCR7+CD45RA+ naive T cells. The chain has TRBV28 and TRBJ2-7; D gene uncertain. The origin of this receptor is a human donor in good health. Some libraries in this study had Jurkat cell RNA spiked in. The chain's CDR3 is CATSAGYEQYF. The CDR3 DNA reads as TGTGCCACCTCTGCAGGCTACGAGCAGTACTTC.